This T cell receptor beta chain emerged from a study of cytomegalovirus exposure and HLA in healthy donors. Study results and caveats: The classifier reportedly diagnosed cytomegalovirus status with high specificity and sensitivity. The study found most TCR sequences rare, yet found some public TCRs in many donors. Cytomegalovirus association was listed for about 170 TCR beta chains.

Comment on this clone: Its specificity is unknown.

V dropped 1 base and J dropped 1; count of bases not matched to a gene: 6. The CDR3 loop spans 17 amino acids. From germline, CDR1 is SGHDT and CDR2 YYEEEE. Donors came from a validation cohort of 90 to 150 subjects, distinct from the first 666-subject cohort. The repertoire was sequenced with immunoSEQ multiplex PCR; TCRdb's copy has only in-frame clones and lacks some. The sample consists of 85,000 to 120,000 clones, about nine tenths of them appearing once. This receptor was obtained from a young woman in good health and CMV-seropositive. The chain uses TRBV5-6 and TRBJ1-4, with 8 bases aligning to TRBD1. What was sequenced was PBMCs. The CDR3: CASSLSGGGLTNEKLFF. CDR3 nucleotide sequence: TGTGCCAGCAGCTTGTCAGGGGGCGGTTTAACTAATGAAAAACTGTTTTTT.